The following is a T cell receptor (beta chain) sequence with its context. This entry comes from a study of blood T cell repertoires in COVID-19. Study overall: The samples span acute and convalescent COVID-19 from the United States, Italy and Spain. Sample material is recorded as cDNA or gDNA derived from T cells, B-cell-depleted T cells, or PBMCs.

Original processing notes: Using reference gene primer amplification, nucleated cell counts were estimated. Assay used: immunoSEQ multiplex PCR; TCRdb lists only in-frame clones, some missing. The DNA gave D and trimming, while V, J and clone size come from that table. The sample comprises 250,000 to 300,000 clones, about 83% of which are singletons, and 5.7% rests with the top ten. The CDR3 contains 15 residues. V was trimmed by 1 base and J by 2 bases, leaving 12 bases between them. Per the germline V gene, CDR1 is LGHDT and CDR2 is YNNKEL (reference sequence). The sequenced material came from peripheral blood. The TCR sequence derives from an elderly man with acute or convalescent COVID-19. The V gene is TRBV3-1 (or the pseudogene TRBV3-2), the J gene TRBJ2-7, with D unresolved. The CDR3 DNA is TGTGCCAGCAGCCAAGTAAGGAGTGCGGCCTACGAGCAGTACTTC. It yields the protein CASSQVRSAAYEQYF.